These T cell receptor beta chains were read from a single sample in a study of Ad26.COV2.S vaccination and SARS-CoV-2 variants. This table comes from immunoSEQ multiplex PCR, and its TCRdb copy is limited to in-frame clones, with some not included. This table has over 110,000 clones, 70% to 90% appearing once. The input for sequencing was peripheral blood, taken after recovery from COVID-19. All receptors come from a human donor who had recovered from COVID-19. The CDR3 runs from the conserved cysteine through the conserved F or W. Fields, in order: clone size, D gene, J gene, V gene, CDR3 DNA, CDR3 protein. D genes are given only for firm matches. For some rows the clone size is stated as once, few or many, or as a class when expanded; others skip it.

abundance: -; d_gene: -; j_gene: TRBJ2-3; v_gene: TRBV9; CDR3nt: TGTGCCAGCAGCCCCCTCGGTTCAACGAGCACAGATACGCAGTATTTT; CDR3aa: CASSPLGSTSTDTQYF
abundance: -; d_gene: -; j_gene: TRBJ2-6; v_gene: TRBV19; CDR3nt: TGTGCCAGTAGTAAGAACGGATATAGCTCTGGGGCCAACGTCCTGACTTTC; CDR3aa: CASSKNGYSSGANVLTF
abundance: -; d_gene: -; j_gene: TRBJ1-4; v_gene: TRBV5-1; CDR3nt: TGCGCCAGCAGCTTGGCCCTTCTACAAGATGAAAAACTGTTTTTT; CDR3aa: CASSLALLQDEKLFF
abundance: -; d_gene: -; j_gene: TRBJ2-3; v_gene: TRBV5-4; CDR3nt: TGTGCCAGCAGCTTGAGATCCGGCGATACGCAGTATTTT; CDR3aa: CASSLRSGDTQYF
abundance: once; d_gene: -; j_gene: TRBJ1-2; v_gene: TRBV7-2; CDR3nt: TGTGCCAGCAGCTTAGATTTAGGGCCACAAGGCTACACCTTC; CDR3aa: CASSLDLGPQGYTF
abundance: -; d_gene: -; j_gene: TRBJ1-3; v_gene: TRBV9; CDR3nt: TGTGCCAGCAGCGTAGCCGGGAGCGGAGTCTCTGGAAACACCATATATTTT; CDR3aa: CASSVAGSGVSGNTIYF
abundance: -; d_gene: -; j_gene: TRBJ2-3; v_gene: TRBV7-2; CDR3nt: TGTGCCAGCAGCTTAGCTCTAACTAATGCGGATACGCAGTATTTT; CDR3aa: CASSLALTNADTQYF
abundance: -; d_gene: TRBD1; j_gene: TRBJ2-7; v_gene: TRBV4-1; CDR3nt: TGCGCCAGCAGCCAGGTTCAGGGGGCCTACGAGCAGTACTTC; CDR3aa: CASSQVQGAYEQYF
abundance: -; d_gene: -; j_gene: TRBJ1-3; v_gene: TRBV19; CDR3nt: TGTGCCAGCTCTGGCGGGGCTCCCCCCGCTGGAAACACCATATATTTT; CDR3aa: CASSGGAPPAGNTIYF
abundance: -; d_gene: -; j_gene: TRBJ2-7; v_gene: TRBV6-5; CDR3nt: TGTGCCTGCAACACAAACTACGAGCAGTACTTC; CDR3aa: CACNTNYEQYF
abundance: -; d_gene: -; j_gene: TRBJ2-1; v_gene: TRBV27; CDR3nt: TGTGCCAGCAGTAGGGGCAATGAGCAGTTCTTC; CDR3aa: CASSRGNEQFF